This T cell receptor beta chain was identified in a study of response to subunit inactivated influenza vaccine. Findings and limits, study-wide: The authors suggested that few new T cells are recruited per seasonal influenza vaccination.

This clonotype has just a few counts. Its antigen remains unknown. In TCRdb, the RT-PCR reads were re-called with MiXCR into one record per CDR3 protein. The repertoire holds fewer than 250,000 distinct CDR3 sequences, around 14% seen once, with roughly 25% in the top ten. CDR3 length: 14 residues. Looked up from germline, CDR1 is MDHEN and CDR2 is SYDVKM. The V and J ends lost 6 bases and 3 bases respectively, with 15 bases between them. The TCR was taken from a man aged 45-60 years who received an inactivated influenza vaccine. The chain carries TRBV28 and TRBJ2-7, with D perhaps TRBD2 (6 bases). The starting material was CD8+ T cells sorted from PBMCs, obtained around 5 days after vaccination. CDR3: CASSLQGLNYEQYF. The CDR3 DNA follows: TGTGCCAGCAGCCTTCAGGGACTTAACTACGAGCAGTACTTC.